A selection of T cell receptor beta chains follows, all from one sample in a study of Graves' ophthalmopathy and Graves' hyperthyroidism. TCRdb re-analysed the multiplex PCR reads in MiXCR, keeping a single row per CDR3 protein. The sample yields a few hundred thousand distinct CDR3 sequences, 35% to 45% seen once. Sequenced material: peripheral blood or thyroid tissue (not recorded which). The source of these receptors is an adult man with Graves' hyperthyroidism. CDR3s include the opening cysteine and the closing phenylalanine or tryptophan. The order of the fields is J gene, V gene, CDR3 protein.

TRBJ2-7 | TRBV20-1 | CSAREASW
TRBJ2-7 | TRBV13 | CASSTSLVRGLDEQYF
TRBJ1-1 | TRBV7-9 | CASSFRDRDTEAFF
TRBJ2-5 | TRBV7-2 | CASSLGAGGLKETQYF
TRBJ1-6 | TRBV6-5 | CASSYSRVRENSPLHF
TRBJ1-5 | TRBV2 | CASRVHGTDNQPQHF
TRBJ2-7 | TRBV28 | CASTDRASTYEQYF
TRBJ2-7 | TRBV29-1 | CSALGGRGISYEQYF
TRBJ1-6 | TRBV7-9 | CASSLGGGRSYNSPLHF
TRBJ1-4 | TRBV29-1 | CSVSNREKLFF
TRBJ2-5 | TRBV7-3 | CASSPAGLAEETQYF
TRBJ1-2 | TRBV10-3 | CAISVDPSYGYTF
TRBJ1-1 | TRBV10-3 | CAISADPGYTEAFF
TRBJ1-2 | TRBV29-1 | CSTWTGSNGYTF
TRBJ2-7 | TRBV4-1 | CASSQEGLGQRDEQYF
TRBJ2-5 | TRBV12-3/TRBV12-4 | CASSQGLAGWETQYF
TRBJ1-1 | TRBV5-1 | CASSSEEGGTEAFF
TRBJ2-7 | TRBV29-1 | CSVRTGTSGALEYF
TRBJ1-6 | TRBV28 | CASRPGQLNQPLHF
TRBJ2-2 | TRBV9 | CASSQIQPDVTGELFF
TRBJ2-7 | TRBV30 | CAWSAPGQGTDEQYF
TRBJ1-3 | TRBV7-9 | CASSLGTGTGRHTIYF
TRBJ2-3 | TRBV7-8 | CASSLGRFTDTQYF
TRBJ2-2 | TRBV24-1 | CATSDLRVYTGELFF
TRBJ2-7 | TRBV5-1 | CASSLIGQANLYEQYF
TRBJ2-1 | TRBV7-2 | CASSRDRGIYNEQFF
TRBJ1-1 | TRBV7-8 | CASSSRHTGGNTEAFF
TRBJ1-5 | TRBV10-3 | CAISESGSDQPQHF
- | TRBV7-6 | CASSIIASGRVHEQFF
TRBJ1-2 | TRBV29-1 | CSVGVGRGYDYGYTF
TRBJ2-2 | TRBV29-1 | CSAREGGTGELFF
TRBJ2-3 | TRBV7-2 | CASRWAQGVPADTQYF
TRBJ2-3 | TRBV7-9 | CASSSFRWGRANSTDTQYF
TRBJ1-5 | TRBV10-2 | CASSPATANQPQHF
TRBJ2-7 | TRBV5-1 | CASSHRTSGTFYEQYF
TRBJ2-5 | TRBV9 | CASSPTGTSGRETQYF
TRBJ1-2 | TRBV2 | CASSEEFSNFNYGYTF
TRBJ1-5 | TRBV12-3/TRBV12-4 | CASSPTGDQQPQHF
TRBJ2-2 | TRBV20-1 | CSARKSRGVGTGELFF
TRBJ1-1 | TRBV4-1 | CASSQDLNRGNVNTEAFF
TRBJ2-5 | TRBV7-9 | CASSLGQGEAQYF
TRBJ1-1 | TRBV20-1 | CSAREEGISNTEAFF
TRBJ1-2 | TRBV2 | CASSAGGLGYTF
TRBJ1-1 | TRBV15 | CATSRDEAKNTEAFF
TRBJ2-7 | TRBV29-1 | CSVSPTAGANYEQYF
TRBJ2-6 | TRBV12-3/TRBV12-4 | CASSSGTSGRGSGANVLTF
TRBJ1-6 | TRBV7-3 | CASSNNQNSPLHF
TRBJ2-5 | TRBV10-3 | CAISVESPQETQYF
TRBJ1-1 | TRBV2 | CASSPPHVPGTEAFF
TRBJ1-4 | TRBV2 | CASNRQGSGEKLFF
TRBJ1-3 | TRBV12-3/TRBV12-4 | CASSFVPWGTGTGNTIYF
TRBJ1-1 | TRBV15 | CATSRGVADTEAFF
TRBJ2-5 | TRBV12-3/TRBV12-4 | CASSERGALGKTQYF